A selection of T cell receptor beta chains follows, all from one sample in a study of shared T cell receptors in the human thymus. Data came from immunoSEQ multiplex PCR; TCRdb stores just in-frame clones and leaves some out. The sample carries roughly 700,000 clones, 85% to 90% recorded once. A further study also used this sample, focusing on human thymus T cells.

The sample consisted of thymocytes. The receptor set was obtained from a boy less than two years old with a congenital heart defect. Each CDR3 is given with its conserved first and last residue. The D gene is left open where the match is weak. Expanded clones are given a class, and other clones once, few, many or no size at all.

v_call	j_call	d_call	clone_size	cdr3_aa	cdr3_nt
TRBV28	TRBJ1-4	NA	NA	CASSLHAGEGEKLFF	TGTGCCAGCAGTTTACACGCCGGGGAAGGAGAAAAACTGTTTTTT
TRBV6-5	TRBJ1-1	NA	NA	CASSTGQNTEAFF	TGTGCCAGCAGTACGGGACAGAACACTGAAGCTTTCTTT
TRBV4-3	TRBJ2-3	NA	NA	CASSQDHRITDTQYF	TGCGCCAGCAGCCAAGATCACAGAATCACAGATACGCAGTATTTT
TRBV2	TRBJ2-1	NA	NA	CASSEFFRQGSYNEQFF	TGTGCCAGCAGTGAATTTTTCAGGCAGGGGTCCTACAATGAGCAGTTCTTC
TRBV7-2	TRBJ2-6	TRBD1	NA	CASSLQGAGANVLTF	TGTGCCAGCAGCCTACAGGGGGCTGGGGCCAACGTCCTGACTTTC
TRBV28	TRBJ2-7	TRBD1	once	CASRPGQVRDEQYF	TGTGCCAGCAGGCCTGGACAGGTTCGGGACGAGCAGTACTTC
TRBV7-2	TRBJ2-7	TRBD2	NA	CASSPASGRPYEQYF	TGTGCCAGCAGCCCGGCTAGCGGGCGGCCCTACGAGCAGTACTTC
TRBV11-2	TRBJ2-7	TRBD1	NA	CASSPPGTGGLYEQYF	TGTGCCAGCAGCCCCCCGGGGACAGGGGGCCTCTACGAGCAGTACTTC
TRBV27	TRBJ2-3	NA	NA	CASSPSGRTGDTQYF	TGTGCCAGCAGTCCATCGGGGAGGACGGGAGATACGCAGTATTTT
TRBV7-2	TRBJ2-7	NA	NA	CASSPSEGGEQYF	TGTGCCAGCAGTCCGAGCGAGGGTGGCGAGCAGTACTTC
TRBV5-1	TRBJ2-3	TRBD1	few	CASSLTGVSTDTQYF	TGCGCCAGCAGCTTGACAGGGGTTAGCACAGATACGCAGTATTTT
TRBV2	TRBJ1-5	TRBD1	NA	CASRQGKVGQPGQPQHF	TGTGCCAGCAGACAGGGGAAAGTAGGACAGCCAGGTCAGCCCCAGCATTTT
TRBV5-1	TRBJ2-7	TRBD1	NA	CASSLVGTGGLMGYEQYF	TGCGCCAGCAGCTTGGTGGGGACAGGGGGTCTTATGGGCTACGAGCAGTACTTC
TRBV7-9	TRBJ2-5	TRBD1	NA	CASSLADRGQETQYF	TGTGCCAGCAGCTTGGCCGACAGGGGGCAAGAGACCCAGTACTTC
TRBV5-6	TRBJ2-2	TRBD1	NA	CASSLYRGPANTGELFF	TGTGCCAGCAGCTTGTACAGGGGACCCGCGAACACCGGGGAGCTGTTTTTT
TRBV13	TRBJ1-2	TRBD1	NA	CASSLRDRVGGYTF	TGTGCCAGCAGCCTAAGAGACAGGGTAGGTGGCTACACCTTC
TRBV7-9	TRBJ1-5	NA	NA	CASSFETGPNQPQHF	TGTGCCAGCAGCTTTGAGACAGGCCCCAATCAGCCCCAGCATTTT
TRBV4-1	TRBJ2-7	NA	NA	CASSQDKYEQYF	TGCGCCAGCAGCCAAGATAAATACGAGCAGTACTTC
TRBV30	TRBJ2-5	TRBD2	NA	CAWSVRMSGSRETQYF	TGTGCCTGGAGTGTACGTATGAGCGGGAGCCGAGAGACCCAGTACTTC
TRBV4-2	TRBJ2-7	TRBD2	NA	CASSSWTSGRASLDEQYF	TGTGCCAGCAGCTCCTGGACTAGCGGGAGGGCCAGTCTCGACGAGCAGTACTTC